The clone carrying this T cell receptor (beta chain) was seen only once. Its antigen is still unknown. These data originate in a study of cytomegalovirus exposure and HLA in healthy donors. Findings and limits, study-wide: Researchers catalogued approximately 170 TCR beta chains as cytomegalovirus-associated. Most sequenced TCRs were rare (though some public TCRs occurred in many donors).

In germline, CDR1 is ENHRY, CDR2 SYGVKD. Trimming took 4 bases from V and 2 from J, leaving 15 bases between them. The CDR3 covers 16 residues. The assay was immunoSEQ multiplex PCR, and TCRdb's table has in-frame clones only and misses some. The sample comprises roughly 180,000 clones, approximately 88% of which are singletons, and around 6.7% rests with the top ten. This chain joins TRBV10-3 and TRBJ2-1, with D possibly TRBD1 on 5 matching bases. The TCR sequence derives from a man aged 18 to 35 in good health and CMV-seropositive. Sequencing input: PBMCs. Here the CDR3 reads CAISVGQDGPYNEQFF. The CDR3 coding sequence is TGTGCCATCAGTGTGGGGCAGGATGGACCCTACAATGAGCAGTTCTTC.